This TCR beta chain emerged from a study of blood T cell repertoires in COVID-19. Across the whole study: Sources were T cells, B-cell-depleted T cells, or PBMCs; the material itself was cDNA or gDNA.

Those enrolled, adults aged roughly 18 to 89 years, came from under 25 US areas. Someone with COVID-19 had been met by exposed participants within 2 weeks before study entry. Authors' analysis steps: Reference gene primer amplification yielded estimated nucleated cell counts. The assay was immunoSEQ multiplex PCR, and TCRdb's table has in-frame clones only and misses some. V, J and clone size derive from that table, while D and trimming were established from the DNA sequence. This sample yields more than 150,000 clones, of which 80% are seen a single time; approximately 15% belongs to the top ten. Per the germline V gene, CDR1 is MDHEN and CDR2 is SYDVKM. Trimming removed 4 bases at V and 7 bases at J, with 2 bases between. This CDR3 has 10 amino acids.

The chain couples TRBV28 to TRBJ2-1; D is undetermined. Sequencing used PBMCs or T cells enriched from blood (not recorded which). The source of this sequence is a man aged 55 to 69 who had been exposed to COVID-19. The CDR3: CASSSNEQFF. As DNA, the CDR3 is TGTGCCAGCAGTTCAAATGAGCAGTTCTTC. The full variable domain, rest sourced from reference TRBV28 and TRBJ2-1, is DVKVTQSSRYLVKRTGEKVFLECVQDMDHENMFWYRQDPGLGLRLIYFSYDVKMKEKGDIPEGYSVSREKKERFSLILESASTNQTSMYLCASSSNEQFFGPGTRLTVL.